The TCR beta chain under discussion was sequenced for a study of glioma-infiltrating T cells after dendritic cell vaccination. The immunoSEQ assay amplified TCRB CDR3 from up to roughly 2 ug DNA. The primer mix had 60 V beta and 13 J beta primers. Some clones are missing from TCRdb's copy, which holds only in-frame ones; the method was immunoSEQ multiplex PCR. The sample contains tens of thousands of clones, approximately 87% of which appear only once. All glioblastoma patients lacked an isocitrate dehydrogenase mutation. This clone was found once. This CDR3 contains 16 residues. The germline V and J ends were trimmed by 4 bases and 3 bases, with 19 bases remaining between them. CDR1 and CDR2 from the germline V gene are SGDLS and YYNGEE.

Sequencing used blood, obtained before dendritic cell vaccination. This receptor was identified in a human donor with glioblastoma. The chain carries TRBV9 and TRBJ1-2; D is unresolved. DNA for the CDR3: TGTGCCAGCAGCCCCCAAAGCGGCGGAGCTGACTATGGCTACACCTTC. It is translated as CASSPQSGGADYGYTF.